Included here is one T cell receptor beta chain sequence, with context. This entry is derived from a study of cytomegalovirus exposure and HLA in healthy donors. The PCR used 60 Vbeta and 13 Jbeta primers. TCRdb keeps only in-frame clones here, not all; method: immunoSEQ multiplex PCR. This sample's table has some 70,000 clones. This CDR3 is built from 12 residues. Looked up from germline, CDR1 is SGHNT and CDR2 is YYREEE (reference sequence). V shed 6 bases, J shed 5 bases, and the junction held 2 bases outside the gene matches. The chain links TRBV5-4 to TRBJ2-7; TRBD2 matches at 10 bases. The specimen was PBMCs. This clonotype originated in a middle-aged man in good health and CMV-seronegative. The CDR3: CASKGLANEQYF. The CDR3 DNA reads as TGTGCCAGCAAGGGACTAGCGAACGAGCAGTACTTC. Using reference TRBV5-4 and TRBJ2-7 for the parts outside the CDR3, the full variable domain is ETGVTQSPTHLIKTRGQQVTLRCSSQSGHNTVSWYQQALGQGPQFIFQYYREEENGRGNFPPRFSGLQFPNYSSELNVNALELDDSALYLCASKGLANEQYFGPGTRLTVT.